The present TCR beta chain was sequenced within a study of shared clonotypes between healthy human individuals. This table comes from immunoSEQ multiplex PCR, and its TCRdb copy is limited to in-frame clones, with some not included. The sample lists some 800,000 clones; nearly 95% were seen once. The CDR3 spans 13 residues. The V gene's germline CDR1 is ENHRY and CDR2 SYGVKD. Deletions cut 1 base from V and 5 bases from J, with 8 bases between. The naive CD8 subset, CD45RO-negative cells positively selected for CCR7, excluded terminally differentiated effector memory CD45RA+ cells. This TCR came from a man aged 25 to 45 in good health. V is TRBV10-3 and J is TRBJ2-5; D not resolved. Sequenced material: naive CD8+ T cells sorted from blood. The CDR3 DNA reads as TGTGCCATCAGTGAGTACCTCAGGGAGACCCAGTACTTC. Translation gives CAISEYLRETQYF.